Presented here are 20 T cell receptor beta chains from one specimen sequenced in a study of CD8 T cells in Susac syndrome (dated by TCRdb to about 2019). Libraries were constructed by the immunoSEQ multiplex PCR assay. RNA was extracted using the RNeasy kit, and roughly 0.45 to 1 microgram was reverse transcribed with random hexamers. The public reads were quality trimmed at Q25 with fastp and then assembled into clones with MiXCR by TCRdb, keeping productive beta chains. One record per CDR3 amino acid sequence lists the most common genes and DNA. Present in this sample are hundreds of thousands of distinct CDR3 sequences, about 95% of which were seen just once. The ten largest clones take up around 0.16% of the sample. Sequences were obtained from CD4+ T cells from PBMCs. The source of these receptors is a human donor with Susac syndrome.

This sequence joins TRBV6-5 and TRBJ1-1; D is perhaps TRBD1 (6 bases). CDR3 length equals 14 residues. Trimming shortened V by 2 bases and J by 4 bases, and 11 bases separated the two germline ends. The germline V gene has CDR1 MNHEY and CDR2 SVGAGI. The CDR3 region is CASSYRGRGTEAFF. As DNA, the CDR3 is TGTGCCAGCAGTTACCGCGGCAGGGGCACTGAAGCTTTCTTT.

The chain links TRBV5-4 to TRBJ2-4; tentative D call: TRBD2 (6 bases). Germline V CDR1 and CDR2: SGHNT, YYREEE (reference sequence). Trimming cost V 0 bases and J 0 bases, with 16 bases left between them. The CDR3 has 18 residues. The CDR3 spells CASSLDMQAGLAKNIQYF. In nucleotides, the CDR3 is TGTGCCAGCAGCTTGGATATGCAGGCGGGGCTAGCCAAAAACATTCAGTACTTC.

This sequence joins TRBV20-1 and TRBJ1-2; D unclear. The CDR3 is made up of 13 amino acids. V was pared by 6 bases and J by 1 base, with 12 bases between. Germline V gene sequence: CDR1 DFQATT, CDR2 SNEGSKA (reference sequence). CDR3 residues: CSAALTVNYGYTF. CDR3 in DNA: TGCAGTGCCGCGCTTACTGTTAACTATGGCTACACCTTC.

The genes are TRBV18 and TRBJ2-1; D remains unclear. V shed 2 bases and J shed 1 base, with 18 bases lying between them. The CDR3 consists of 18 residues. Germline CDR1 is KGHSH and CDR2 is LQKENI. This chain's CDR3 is CASSPTRQVGISYNEQFF. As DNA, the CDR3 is TGTGCCAGCTCACCAACCCGGCAGGTGGGGATTTCCTACAATGAGCAGTTCTTC.

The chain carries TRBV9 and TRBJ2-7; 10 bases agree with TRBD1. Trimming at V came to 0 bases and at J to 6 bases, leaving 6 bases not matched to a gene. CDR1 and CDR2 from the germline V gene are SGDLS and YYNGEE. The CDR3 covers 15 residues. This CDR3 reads CASSVDSRTGGEQYF. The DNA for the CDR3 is TGTGCCAGCAGCGTAGATTCTAGGACAGGGGGCGAGCAGTACTTC.

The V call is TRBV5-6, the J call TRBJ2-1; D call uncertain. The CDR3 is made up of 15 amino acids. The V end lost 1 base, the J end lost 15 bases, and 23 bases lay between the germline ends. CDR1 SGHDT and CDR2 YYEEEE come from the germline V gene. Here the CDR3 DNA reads TGTGCCAGCAGCTTGTTTGACGCGGTAGCCCAAAGAAGGTTCTTC. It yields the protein CASSLFDAVAQRRFF. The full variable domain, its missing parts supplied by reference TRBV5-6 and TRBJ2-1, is DAGVTQSPTHLIKTRGQQVTLRCSPKSGHDTVSWYQQALGQGPQFIFQYYEEEERQRGNFPDRFSGHQFPNYSSELNVNALLLGDSALYLCASSLFDAVAQRRFFGPGTRLTVL.

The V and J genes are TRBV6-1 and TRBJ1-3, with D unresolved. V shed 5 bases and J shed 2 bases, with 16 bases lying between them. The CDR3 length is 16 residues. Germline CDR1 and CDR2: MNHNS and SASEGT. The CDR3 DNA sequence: TGTGCCAGCAGTCCGCGGACGGATCACCCTGGAAACACCATATATTTT. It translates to CASSPRTDHPGNTIYF.

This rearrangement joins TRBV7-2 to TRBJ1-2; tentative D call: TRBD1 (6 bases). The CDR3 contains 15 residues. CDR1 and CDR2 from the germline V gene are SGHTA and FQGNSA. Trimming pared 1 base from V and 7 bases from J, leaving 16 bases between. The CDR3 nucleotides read TGTGCCAGCAGCTTAGATGCAGGGGTAATCGGTGGCTACACCTTC. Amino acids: CASSLDAGVIGGYTF.

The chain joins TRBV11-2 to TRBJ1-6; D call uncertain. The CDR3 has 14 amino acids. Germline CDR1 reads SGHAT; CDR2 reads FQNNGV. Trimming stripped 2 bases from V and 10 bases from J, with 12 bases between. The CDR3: CASSLIRQRSPLHF. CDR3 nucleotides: TGTGCCAGCAGCTTAATCCGGCAAAGATCACCCCTCCACTTT.

The CDR3 loop reads CASSLQARIAKNIQYF. The CDR3 coding sequence is TGTGCCAGCAGCTTACAGGCAAGGATAGCCAAAAACATTCAGTACTTC. The rearrangement uses TRBV5-6 and TRBJ2-4; D is perhaps TRBD1 (5 bases). From germline, CDR1 is SGHDT and CDR2 YYEEEE. Trimming took 2 bases from V and 0 from J, leaving 12 bases between them. There are 16 residues in the CDR3.

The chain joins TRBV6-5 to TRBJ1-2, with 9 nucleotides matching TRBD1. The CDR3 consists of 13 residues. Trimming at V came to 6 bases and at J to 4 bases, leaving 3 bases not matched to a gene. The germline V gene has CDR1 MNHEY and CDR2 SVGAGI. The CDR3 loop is CASRPTGGYGYTF. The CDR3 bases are TGTGCCAGCAGGCCGACAGGGGGCTATGGCTACACCTTC.

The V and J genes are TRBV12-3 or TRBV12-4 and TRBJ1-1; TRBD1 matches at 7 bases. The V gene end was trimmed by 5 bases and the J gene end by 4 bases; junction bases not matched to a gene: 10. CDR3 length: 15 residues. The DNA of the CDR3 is TGTGCCAGCAGTCCCTCGACAGGGACGGCCACTGAAGCTTTCTTT. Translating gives CASSPSTGTATEAFF.

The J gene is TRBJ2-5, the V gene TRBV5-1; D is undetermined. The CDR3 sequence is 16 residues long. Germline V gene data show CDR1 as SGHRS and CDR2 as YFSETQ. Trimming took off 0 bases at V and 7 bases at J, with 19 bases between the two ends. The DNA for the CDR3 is TGCGCCAGCAGCTTGGACCCTTTTCGGATCGATGGGACCCAGTACTTC. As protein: CASSLDPFRIDGTQYF.

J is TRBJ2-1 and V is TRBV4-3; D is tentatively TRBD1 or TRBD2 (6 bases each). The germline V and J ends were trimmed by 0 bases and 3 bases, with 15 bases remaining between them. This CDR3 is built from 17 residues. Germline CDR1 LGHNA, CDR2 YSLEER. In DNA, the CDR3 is TGCGCCAGCAGCCAAGAGGGGTCTAGGGGGGTCTACAATGAGCAGTTCTTC. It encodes CASSQEGSRGVYNEQFF.

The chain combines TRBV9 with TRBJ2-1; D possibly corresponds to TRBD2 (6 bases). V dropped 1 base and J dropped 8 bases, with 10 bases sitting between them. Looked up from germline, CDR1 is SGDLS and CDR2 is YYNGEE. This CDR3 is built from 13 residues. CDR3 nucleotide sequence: TGTGCCAGCAGCGTAAACCGCGGGGATGAGCAGTTCTTC. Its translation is CASSVNRGDEQFF. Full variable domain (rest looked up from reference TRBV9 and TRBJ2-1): DSGVTQTPKHLITATGQRVTLRCSPRSGDLSVYWYQQSLDQGLQFLIQYYNGEERAKGNILERFSAQQFPDLHSELNLSSLELGDSALYFCASSVNRGDEQFFGPGTRLTVL.

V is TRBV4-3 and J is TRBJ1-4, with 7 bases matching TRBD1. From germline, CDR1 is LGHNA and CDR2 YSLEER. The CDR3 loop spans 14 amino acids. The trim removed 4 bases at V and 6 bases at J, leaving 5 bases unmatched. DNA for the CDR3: TGCGCCAGCAGCCCAGCCGGGACAGATGAAAAACTGTTTTTT. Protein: CASSPAGTDEKLFF.

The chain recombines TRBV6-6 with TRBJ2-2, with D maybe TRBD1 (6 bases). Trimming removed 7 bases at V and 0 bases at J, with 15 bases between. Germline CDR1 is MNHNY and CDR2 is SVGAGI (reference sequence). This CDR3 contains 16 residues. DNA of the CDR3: TGTGCCAGCACCAGACAGGTGCTGACGAACACCGGGGAGCTGTTTTTT. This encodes CASTRQVLTNTGELFF.

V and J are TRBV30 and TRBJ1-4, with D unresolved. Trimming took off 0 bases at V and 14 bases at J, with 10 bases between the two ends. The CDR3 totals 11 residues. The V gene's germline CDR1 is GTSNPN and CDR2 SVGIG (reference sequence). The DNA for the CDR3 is TGTGCCTGGAGTGTGGGCAGCGTCCTGTTTTTT. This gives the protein CAWSVGSVLFF.

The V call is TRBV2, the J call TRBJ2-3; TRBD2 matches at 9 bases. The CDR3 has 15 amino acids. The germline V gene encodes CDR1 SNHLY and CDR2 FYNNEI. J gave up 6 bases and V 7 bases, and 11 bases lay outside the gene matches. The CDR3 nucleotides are TGTGCCAGCAAAAGTCGTACTAGCGGGTTGGATACGCAGTATTTT. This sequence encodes CASKSRTSGLDTQYF.

This CDR3 is CASSRGLYGYTF. Here the CDR3 DNA reads TGTGCCAGCAGTCGGGGCCTCTATGGCTACACCTTC. The chain combines TRBV25-1 with TRBJ1-2, with a possible D match to TRBD1 (5 bases). CDR1 is MGHDK and CDR2 is SYGVNS in the germline V gene. This CDR3 is 12 amino acids long. V was pared by 5 bases and J by 4 bases, with 8 bases between.